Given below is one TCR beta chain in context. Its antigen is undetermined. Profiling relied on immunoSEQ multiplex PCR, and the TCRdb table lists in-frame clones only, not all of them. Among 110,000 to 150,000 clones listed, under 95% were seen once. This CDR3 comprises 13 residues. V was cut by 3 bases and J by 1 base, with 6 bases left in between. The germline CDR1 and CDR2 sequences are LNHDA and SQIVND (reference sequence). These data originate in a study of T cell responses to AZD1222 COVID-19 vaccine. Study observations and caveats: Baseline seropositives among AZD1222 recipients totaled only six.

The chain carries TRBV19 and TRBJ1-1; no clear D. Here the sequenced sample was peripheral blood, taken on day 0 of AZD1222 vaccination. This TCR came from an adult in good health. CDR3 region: CASSISRNTEAFF. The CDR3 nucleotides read TGTGCCAGTAGTATCTCTCGGAACACTGAAGCTTTCTTT.